This T cell receptor delta chain was observed in a study of gamma-delta T cells after stem cell transplantation. By share, this clone counts as medium-sized. TCRdb redid the clone calls on the RT-PCR reads with CATT. This table has under 2,500 delta-chain clones, about 1.1% appearing once. The TCR originated in a human donor. It is not recorded whose cells these are; they may come from a transplant donor. Sequences were obtained from gamma-delta T cells.

The CDR3 DNA follows: TGTGCCTGTGACACAGTTAGCGGGGCTCTCGGGGCTTGGGCCACCGATAAACTCATCTTT. It translates to CACDTVSGALGAWATDKLIF. The chain recombines TRDV2 with TRDJ1; no definite D call. CDR1 is GEAIGNYY, CDR2 EKD, per germline. The CDR3 covers 20 residues. Trimming removed 1 base from V and 1 base from J, with 27 bases in between.